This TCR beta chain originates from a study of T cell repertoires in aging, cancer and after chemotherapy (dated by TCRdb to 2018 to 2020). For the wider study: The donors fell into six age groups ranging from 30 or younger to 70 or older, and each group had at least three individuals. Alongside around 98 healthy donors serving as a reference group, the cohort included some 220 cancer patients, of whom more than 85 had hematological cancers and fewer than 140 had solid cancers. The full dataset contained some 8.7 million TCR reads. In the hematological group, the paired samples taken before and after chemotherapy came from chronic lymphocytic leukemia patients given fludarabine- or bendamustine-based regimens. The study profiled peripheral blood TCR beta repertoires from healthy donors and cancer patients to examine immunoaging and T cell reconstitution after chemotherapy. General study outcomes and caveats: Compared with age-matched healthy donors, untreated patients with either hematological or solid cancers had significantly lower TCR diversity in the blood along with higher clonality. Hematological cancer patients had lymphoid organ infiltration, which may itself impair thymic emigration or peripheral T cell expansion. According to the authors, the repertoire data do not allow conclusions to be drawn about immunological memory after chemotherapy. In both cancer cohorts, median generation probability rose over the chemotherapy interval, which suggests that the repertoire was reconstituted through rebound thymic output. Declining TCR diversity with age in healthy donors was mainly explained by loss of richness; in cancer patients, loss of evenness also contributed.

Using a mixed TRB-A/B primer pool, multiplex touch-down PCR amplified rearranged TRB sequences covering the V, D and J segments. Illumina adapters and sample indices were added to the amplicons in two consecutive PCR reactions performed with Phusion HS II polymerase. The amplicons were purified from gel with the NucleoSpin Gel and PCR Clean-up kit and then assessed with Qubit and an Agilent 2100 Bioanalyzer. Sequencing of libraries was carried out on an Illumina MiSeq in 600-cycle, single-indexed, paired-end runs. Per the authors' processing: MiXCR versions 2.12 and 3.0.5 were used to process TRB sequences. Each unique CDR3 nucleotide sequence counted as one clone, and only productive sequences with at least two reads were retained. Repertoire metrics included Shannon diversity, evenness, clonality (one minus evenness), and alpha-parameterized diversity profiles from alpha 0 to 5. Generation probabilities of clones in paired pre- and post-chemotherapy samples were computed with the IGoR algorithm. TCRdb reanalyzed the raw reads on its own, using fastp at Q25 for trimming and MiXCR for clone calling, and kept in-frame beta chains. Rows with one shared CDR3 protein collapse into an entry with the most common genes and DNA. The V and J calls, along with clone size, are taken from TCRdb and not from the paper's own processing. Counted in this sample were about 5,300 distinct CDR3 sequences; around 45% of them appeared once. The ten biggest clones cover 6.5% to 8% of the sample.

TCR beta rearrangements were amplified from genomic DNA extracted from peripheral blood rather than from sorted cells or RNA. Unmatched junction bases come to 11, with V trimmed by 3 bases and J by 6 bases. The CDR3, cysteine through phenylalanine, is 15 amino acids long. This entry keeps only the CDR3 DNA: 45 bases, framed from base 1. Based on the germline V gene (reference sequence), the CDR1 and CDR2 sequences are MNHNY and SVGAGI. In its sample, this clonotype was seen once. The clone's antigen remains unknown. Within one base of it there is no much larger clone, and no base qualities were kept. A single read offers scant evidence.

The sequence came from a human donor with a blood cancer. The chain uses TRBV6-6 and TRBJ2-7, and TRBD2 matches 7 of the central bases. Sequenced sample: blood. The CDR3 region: CASSYSASGSGEQYF. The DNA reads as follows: TGTGCCAGCAGTTATTCTGCTAGCGGTTCTGGCGAGCAGTACTTC.